Below are 16 T cell receptor beta chains sequenced from a single sample in a study of T cells expressing NK-cell markers. From its re-call of the 5' RACE reads, TCRdb lists each CDR3 protein once, without DNA. This sample's table has about 150,000 distinct CDR3 sequences. The sequencing input was blood T cells: a sorted CD56 or NKG2C T cell subset, CD4+ or CD8+ T cells, or bulk PBMC T cells (not recorded which). The source is a woman in her 50s in good health.

The CDR3 is CASSQWALAGRRDGELFF. The chain recombines TRBV4-2 with TRBJ2-2; the D call of TRBD2 rests on TCRdb alone, since no DNA is present to check it. CDR1 is LGHNA and CDR2 is YNFKEQ in the germline V gene. This CDR3 has 18 residues.

This rearrangement joins TRBV4-1 to TRBJ1-1. Germline V gene sequence: CDR1 MGHRA, CDR2 YSYEKL. The CDR3 totals 14 residues. CDR3: CASSSGGPNTEAFF.

The chain employs TRBV6-5 and TRBJ2-5; lacking DNA, the TRBD1 call made by TCRdb goes unchecked. Germline V gene lookup returns CDR1 MNHEY and CDR2 SVGAGI. CDR3 length: 12 residues. The CDR3 loop reads CASRKITGAQYF.

The chain employs TRBV27 and TRBJ2-3; no DNA is available, so the TRBD2 call from TCRdb remains unchecked. The CDR3 runs to 19 residues. Germline V gene sequence: CDR1 MNHEY, CDR2 SMNVEV (reference sequence). CDR3 region: CASSLPPTSGSLSTDTQYF.

The CDR3 reads CASSPPTSGRPPYNEQFF. The chain uses TRBV12-3 or TRBV12-4 and TRBJ2-1; TCRdb designates TRBD2, a call that cannot be tested without DNA. CDR3 length: 18 amino acids.

The CDR3 region is CAISEYGADGTEAFF. V is TRBV10-3 and J is TRBJ1-1; TCRdb indicates TRBD1, and absent DNA this call remains unverified. The CDR3 sequence is 15 residues long. Per germline, CDR1 ENHRY and CDR2 SYGVKD.

V gene TRBV25-1 combines with J gene TRBJ2-4; TCRdb designates TRBD1, a call that cannot be tested without DNA. CDR3 length: 17 amino acids. Germline CDR1 MGHDK, CDR2 SYGVNS. CDR3 residues: CASSKWDPDLAKNIQYF.

This chain uses TRBV5-1 with TRBJ2-2; the TCRdb call, TRBD1, lacks DNA for checking. The CDR3 loop spans 15 amino acids. CDR1 and CDR2 (germline): SGHRS, YFSETQ. CDR3 amino acids: CASSFRGTDTGELFF.

This chain connects TRBV7-7 to TRBJ2-1; TCRdb calls TRBD1, which cannot be checked without DNA. CDR1 and CDR2 (germline): SSHAT, FNYEAQ (reference sequence). This CDR3 comprises 15 residues. CDR3 amino acids: CASSPGTGGGNEQFF.

V gene TRBV18 combines with J gene TRBJ1-1. Germline-derived CDR1 and CDR2 are KGHSH and LQKENI. The CDR3 runs to 13 residues. The CDR3 is CASSSTANTEAFF.

The V call is TRBV19, the J call TRBJ1-3; the TCRdb call, TRBD1, lacks DNA for checking. This CDR3 has 13 amino acids. The germline V gene encodes CDR1 LNHDA and CDR2 SQIVND (reference sequence). The chain's CDR3 is CASRTGSGNTIYF.

V is TRBV5-1 and J is TRBJ2-2; TCRdb outputs TRBD2, but without DNA this stays unchecked. CDR1 is SGHRS and CDR2 is YFSETQ in the germline V gene. The CDR3 is made up of 15 amino acids. The CDR3 sequence: CASSDGGSNTGELFF.

The chain links TRBV9 to TRBJ2-5; TCRdb picks TRBD1, but there is no DNA to check that call. The CDR3 is made up of 14 amino acids. Germline V gives CDR1 SGDLS, CDR2 YYNGEE. The CDR3 spells CASSVAGTEETQYF.

V and J are TRBV10-3 and TRBJ2-7; TCRdb proposes TRBD2, but this gene call is untestable without DNA. CDR1 is ENHRY and CDR2 is SYGVKD in the germline V gene. The CDR3 is 14 residues long. Here the CDR3 reads CAMAGTSAYYEQYF.

The J gene is TRBJ2-2, the V gene TRBV7-3. This CDR3 comprises 15 residues. The germline V gene has CDR1 SGHTA and CDR2 FQGTGA. CDR3 sequence reads: CASSRELGWAGELFF.

The CDR3 sequence is CASSLLFYTEAFF. This rearrangement joins TRBV28 to TRBJ1-1. Per germline, CDR1 MDHEN and CDR2 SYDVKM. This CDR3 has 13 amino acids.